The entry that follows covers one T cell receptor (beta chain) sequence. Its antigen remains unidentified. Assay used: immunoSEQ multiplex PCR; TCRdb lists only in-frame clones, some missing. The sample lists about 120,000 clones; about nine tenths were seen once. The sample originates from a study of T cell responses to AZD1222 COVID-19 vaccine. Notes on the study in general: Mostly white British, mostly female donors; authors suggested clonal diversity may be underestimated. Nearly half of spike-specific TCRs reportedly go after variant regions that carry no mutations. Spike-specific TCR breadth and depth were elevated following two AZD1222 doses.

The origin of this receptor is an adult who received the AZD1222 COVID-19 vaccine. The sequenced sample was peripheral blood, obtained 28 days after the second AZD1222 dose.

The DNA of the CDR3 is TGTGCCACCAGCAGAGATCGGACAGGAGAAGGCTACACCTTC. It specifies CATSRDRTGEGYTF. This chain links TRBV15 with TRBJ1-2; 7 nucleotides line up with TRBD1. The trim removed 0 bases at V and 8 bases at J, leaving 6 bases unmatched. The CDR3 is made up of 14 amino acids. Germline loops: CDR1 LNHNV, CDR2 YYDKDF (reference sequence).